This T cell receptor beta chain was profiled in a study of T cell repertoires in cytomegalovirus infection. Study context: Newly reported HLA-C-restricted and thoroughly characterized HLA-B-restricted CMV epitopes were employed. Through public TCR beta signatures, both CMV infection and matching HLA type were indicated.

On this clonotype: Its cognate antigen is unknown. The final CDR3 position lacks the conserved phenylalanine or tryptophan, pointing to a likely read error.

Trimming cost V 3 bases and J 4 bases, with 9 bases left between them. Germline assignment: CDR1 MNHEY and CDR2 SMNVEV (reference sequence). The CDR3 sequence is 14 residues long. TCRdb passed the reads through MiXCR, listing each CDR3 protein once. The sample shows approximately 910,000 distinct CDR3 sequences, around a third of them seen only once. Overall study findings and caveats: There were carriers of CMV plus the relevant HLA, and cumulative public TCR beta family frequency identified them. The ex vivo response was dominated by HLA-C-restricted CMV-specific TCR beta clonotypes.

This receptor was taken from a human donor in good health (CMV status not recorded). Some clones in this sample may be carry-over from other donors' samples. The rearrangement links TRBV27 to TRBJ2-2; possibly TRBD1 for D (6 bases). The sample consisted of cultured CD8+ T cells from PBMCs, taken from culture after CMV antigen stimulation. CDR3 in DNA: TGTGCCAGCAGTTTGTACAGGGCCACCGGGGAGCTGTTTTCT. Translated: CASSLYRATGELFS.